The 13 T cell receptor beta chains below come from one sample, sequenced in a study of radiotherapy plus CTLA-4 blockade in lung cancer. Only in-frame clones appear in the TCRdb table, and some are missing; sequencing was by immunoSEQ multiplex PCR. This table holds 57,000 or so clones, 60% to 80% found once. The material sequenced was peripheral blood, taken from a patient treated with radiotherapy plus ipilimumab. Receptors originate from a human donor with non-small cell lung cancer who had a complete response to radiotherapy plus ipilimumab.

The chain recombines TRBV6-5 with TRBJ1-2, with 7 bases identical to TRBD1. V lost 2 bases, J lost 4 bases, and 1 base stayed unmatched. Germline-derived CDR1 and CDR2 are MNHEY and SVGAGI. The CDR3 totals 13 residues. The chain's CDR3 is CASSYDRVYGYTF. The CDR3 DNA sequence: TGTGCCAGCAGTTACGACAGGGTCTATGGCTACACCTTC.

The chain couples TRBV19 to TRBJ1-1; D may be TRBD1 (5 bases). From germline, CDR1 is LNHDA and CDR2 SQIVND (reference sequence). This CDR3 spans 15 amino acids. V lost 4 bases to trimming and J lost 3 bases, with 15 bases between them. Here the CDR3 reads CASSSPGRGDTEAFF. The CDR3 coding sequence is TGTGCCAGTAGTAGTCCGGGACGAGGGGACACTGAAGCTTTCTTT.

The chain has TRBV19 and TRBJ2-1, with 9 bases matching TRBD2. There are 16 residues in the CDR3. Germline assignment: CDR1 LNHDA and CDR2 SQIVND (reference sequence). Unmatched junction bases numbered 13, after V lost 5 bases and J lost 8 bases. The CDR3 loop reads CASSPTSGPNGDEQFF. DNA of the CDR3: TGTGCCAGTAGTCCGACTAGCGGCCCAAACGGAGATGAGCAGTTCTTC.

The V call is TRBV5-5, the J call TRBJ1-2; D uncertain. Germline values: CDR1 SGHKS, CDR2 YYEKEE (reference sequence). The CDR3 sequence is 12 residues long. Trimming pared 5 bases from V and 6 bases from J, leaving 11 bases between. The CDR3 DNA is TGTGCCAGCAGTTTTGACACGCATGGCTACACCTTC. The encoded protein is CASSFDTHGYTF.

The chain recombines TRBV29-1 with TRBJ2-1; 7 nucleotides match TRBD2. With V trimmed by 5 bases and J by 2 bases, 3 bases remained unmatched. Germline V gene data show CDR1 as SQVTM and CDR2 as ANQGSEA. CDR3 length: 13 residues. In DNA form, the CDR3 reads TGCAGCGTTAGGCTAGCGGCCTACAATGAGCAGTTCTTC. This sequence encodes CSVRLAAYNEQFF.

Worth noting for this clone: One base away lies a much larger clone, so this may be a sequencing read error. The chain joins TRBV2 to TRBJ1-1; no firm D call. CDR1 SNHLY and CDR2 FYNNEI come from the germline V gene. The CDR3 runs to 12 residues. The V and J ends lost 6 bases and 1 base respectively, with 6 bases between them. The CDR3, as DNA: TGTGCCAGCAGCATACAGAACACTGAAGCTTTCTTT. Its translation: CASSIQNTEAFF.

This chain links TRBV30 with TRBJ1-2; 7 bases are a match to TRBD1. After removal of 2 bases from V and 8 bases from J, the junction contained 8 bases not matched to a gene. The CDR3 loop spans 13 amino acids. Germline lookup yields CDR1 GTSNPN and CDR2 SVGIG (reference sequence). Here the CDR3 DNA reads TGTGCCTGGAGTAAAAACAGGGGATACGGCTACACCTTC. It translates to CAWSKNRGYGYTF.

The J gene is TRBJ1-5, the V gene TRBV7-8, with TRBD1 matching over 10 bases. With 1 base clipped from V and 6 bases from J, the junction kept 3 bases outside the gene matches. The germline V gene encodes CDR1 SGHVS and CDR2 FQNEAQ. The CDR3 loop spans 15 amino acids. The CDR3 coding sequence is TGTGCCAGCAGCTTAGTCGGACAGGGGGGTCAGCCCCAGCATTTT. Translating it yields CASSLVGQGGQPQHF.

The CDR3 protein is CSAYGGNEQFF. Here the CDR3 DNA reads TGCAGTGCCTATGGGGGGAATGAGCAGTTCTTC. The genes are TRBV20-1 and TRBJ2-1; tentatively, D is TRBD2 (6 bases). Trimming left V 6 bases short and J 7 bases short, with 10 bases between. CDR1 is DFQATT and CDR2 is SNEGSKA in the germline V gene (reference sequence). The CDR3 has 11 amino acids.

V gene TRBV13 combines with J gene TRBJ2-1; tentatively, D is TRBD2 (5 bases). The CDR3 is made up of 15 amino acids. Germline V gene data show CDR1 as PRHDT and CDR2 as FYEKMQ (reference sequence). The ends were cut back, 3 bases at V and 7 bases at J, with 16 bases in the middle. CDR3 sequence (DNA): TGTGCCAGCAGCTTCCCCCGGCTTAGGAGGAATGAGCAGTTCTTC. This sequence encodes CASSFPRLRRNEQFF.

This clone was detected only a few times. The same CDR3 arises from other DNA sequences in this sample as well. This chain links TRBV19 with TRBJ1-4; 9 bases match TRBD1. The CDR3 is made up of 13 amino acids. The germline V gene has CDR1 LNHDA and CDR2 SQIVND (reference sequence). V lost 9 bases, J lost 8 bases, and 7 bases stayed unmatched. This CDR3 is CASRTGEGEKLFF. Written as DNA, the CDR3 is TGTGCCAGCAGGACAGGGGAAGGGGAAAAACTGTTTTTT.

The V and J genes are TRBV6-1 and TRBJ1-1; TRBD1 is a possible D gene (6 bases). Germline CDR1 and CDR2: MNHNS and SASEGT. CDR3 size: 12 residues. V was clipped by 5 bases and J by 8 bases, with 12 bases between them. The CDR3 is CASSSKDREAFF. The CDR3 bases are TGTGCCAGCAGTTCCAAGGACAGAGAAGCTTTCTTT.

The chain joins TRBV7-2 to TRBJ1-3; D remains unclear. Trimming took 1 base from V and 0 from J, leaving 13 bases between them. The CDR3 is 17 residues long. Germline V lookup: CDR1 SGHTA, CDR2 FQGNSA. CDR3 residues: CASSLGSGSASGNTIYF. As DNA, the CDR3 is TGTGCCAGCAGCTTAGGGTCGGGGTCGGCCTCTGGAAACACCATATATTTT.